Below are 4 T cell receptor beta chains sequenced from a single sample in a study of shared clonotypes between healthy human individuals. Method: immunoSEQ multiplex PCR; TCRdb's copy keeps in-frame clones and lacks some. The sample holds about 2.5 million clones, 85% to 95% seen once. Input material: naive CD4+ T cells from PBMCs. Noted subset: CD45RA+ positively selected. The receptors originated from a man between 18 and 29 years old in good health. Some clones in this sample may be carry-over from other donors' samples.

This rearrangement joins TRBV5-1 to TRBJ2-7, with TRBD2 matching 10 bases. This CDR3 has 14 residues. The germline CDR1 and CDR2 sequences are SGHRS and YFSETQ. J gave up 7 bases and V 2 bases, and 6 bases lay outside the gene matches. Here the CDR3 reads CASSLSSGRREQYF. The CDR3 region has the DNA TGCGCCAGCAGCTTATCTAGCGGGAGACGGGAGCAGTACTTC.

The chain links TRBV19 to TRBJ1-1; D may be TRBD1 (6 bases). Germline lookup yields CDR1 LNHDA and CDR2 SQIVND (reference sequence). The CDR3 extends over 16 amino acids. Trimming removed 7 bases at V and 0 bases at J, with 18 bases between. The CDR3 is CASTSIGGPMNTEAFF. The CDR3 bases are TGTGCCAGTACTTCTATAGGGGGGCCGATGAACACTGAAGCTTTCTTT. Together with reference TRBV19 and TRBJ1-1, the CDR3 gives the full variable domain: DGGITQSPKYLFRKEGQNVTLSCEQNLNHDAMYWYRQDPGQGLRLIYYSQIVNDFQKGDIAEGYSVSREKKESFPLTVTSAQKNPTAFYLCASTSIGGPMNTEAFFGQGTRLTVV.

This clone was observed a single time. CDR3 nucleotide sequence: TGTGCCAGCAGTGCGACTAGCTATAGCTCCTACAATGAGCAGTTCTTC. Translation gives CASSATSYSSYNEQFF. The chain joins TRBV6-1 to TRBJ2-1, with TRBD2 matching 7 bases. This CDR3 region has 16 residues. Per germline, CDR1 MNHNS and CDR2 SASEGT. V lost 4 bases, J lost 0 bases, and 6 bases stayed unmatched.

V is TRBV19 and J is TRBJ2-1; D may be TRBD2 (6 bases). This CDR3 has 15 residues. Germline V lookup: CDR1 LNHDA, CDR2 SQIVND (reference sequence). V was pared by 3 bases and J by 4 bases, with 13 bases between. CDR3 region: CASSMSLAKYNEQFF. CDR3 sequence (DNA): TGTGCCAGTAGTATGAGCCTAGCGAAGTACAATGAGCAGTTCTTC.